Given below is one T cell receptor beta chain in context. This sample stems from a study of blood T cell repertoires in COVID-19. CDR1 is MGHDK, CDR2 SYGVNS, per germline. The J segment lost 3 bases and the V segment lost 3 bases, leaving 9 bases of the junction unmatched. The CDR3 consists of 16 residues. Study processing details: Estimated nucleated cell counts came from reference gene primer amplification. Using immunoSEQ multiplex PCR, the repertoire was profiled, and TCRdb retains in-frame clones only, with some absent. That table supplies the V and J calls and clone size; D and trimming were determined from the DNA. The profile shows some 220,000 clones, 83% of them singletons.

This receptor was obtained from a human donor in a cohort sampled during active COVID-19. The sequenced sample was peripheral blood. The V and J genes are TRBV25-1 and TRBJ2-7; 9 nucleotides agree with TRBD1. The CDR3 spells CASSDPGTGLFYEQYF. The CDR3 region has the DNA TGTGCCAGCAGTGACCCCGGGACAGGGCTATTCTACGAGCAGTACTTC.